These 15 T cell receptor beta chains were sequenced from one sample in a study of T cells in Graves' hyperthyroidism and ophthalmopathy. RNA transcripts yielded amplified TCR beta CDR3 regions. Primed by the HTBI set, a first-round RT-PCR was run on the TCR CDR3. TCRdb itself ran the multiplex PCR reads through MiXCR, one entry per CDR3 protein. In the table there are more than 350,000 distinct CDR3 sequences, around 13% of which are singletons. Sequenced sample: blood. The source is a woman in her 30s with Graves' ophthalmopathy.

This clonotype was seen ten or more times. This chain uses TRBV28 with TRBJ1-5; the match to TRBD1 covers 8 bases. V lost 5 bases to trimming and J lost 7 bases; unmatched junction nucleotides: 7. Germline V CDR1 and CDR2: MDHEN, SYDVKM. The CDR3 has 14 residues. CDR3 protein: CASSLSGGGQPQHF. The CDR3 bases are TGTGCCAGCAGTCTCTCAGGGGGCGGCCAGCCCCAGCATTTT.

This clonotype showed up many times. The rearrangement joins TRBV19 to TRBJ2-1, with 10 positions matching TRBD2. Germline V lookup: CDR1 LNHDA, CDR2 SQIVND (reference sequence). Unmatched junction bases numbered 7, after V lost 4 bases and J lost 7 bases. The CDR3 has 15 amino acids. The CDR3: CASSTERGGRNEQFF. As DNA, the CDR3 is TGTGCCAGTAGTACGGAGCGGGGGGGCCGGAATGAGCAGTTCTTC. Together with reference TRBV19 and TRBJ2-1, the CDR3 gives the full variable domain: DGGITQSPKYLFRKEGQNVTLSCEQNLNHDAMYWYRQDPGQGLRLIYYSQIVNDFQKGDIAEGYSVSREKKESFPLTVTSAQKNPTAFYLCASSTERGGRNEQFFGPGTRLTVL.

The chain combines TRBV2 with TRBJ2-7; D is perhaps TRBD2 (5 bases). Trimming stripped 8 bases from V and 5 bases from J, with 13 bases between. The germline gives CDR1 SNHLY, CDR2 FYNNEI. This CDR3 contains 12 residues. The CDR3 loop is CASYRGQDEQYF. DNA of the CDR3: TGTGCCAGCTACCGGGGTCAGGACGAGCAGTACTTC.

CDR3 sequence: CASSPGQGGGPLSTQYF. The DNA for the CDR3 is TGTGCCAGCAGCCCAGGACAAGGTGGAGGCCCTTTGTCTACGCAGTATTTT. This chain links TRBV7-9 with TRBJ2-3; D is perhaps TRBD1 or TRBD2 (5 bases each). CDR1 and CDR2 (germline): SEHNR, FQNEAQ (reference sequence). V shed 5 bases and J shed 8 bases, with 26 bases lying between them. This CDR3 contains 17 residues.

This clonotype was counted ten times or more. The V call is TRBV6-1, the J call TRBJ1-1; maybe TRBD1 (6 bases). Germline CDR1 is MNHNS and CDR2 is SASEGT. The CDR3 extends over 14 amino acids. Trimming cost V 4 bases and J 7 bases, with 16 bases left between them. CDR3 coding DNA: TGTGCCAGCAGTGGGGGGCCACAGGGCAGTGAAGCTTTCTTT. Encoded protein: CASSGGPQGSEAFF.

In this sample, this clonotype turned up a few times. This chain uses TRBV11-1 with TRBJ1-6; no clear D. V lost 5 bases, J lost 7 bases, and 15 bases lay in between. In germline, CDR1 is SGHAT, CDR2 FQDESV (reference sequence). The length of the CDR3 is 15 residues. The DNA for the CDR3 is TGTGCCAGCAGCCCTCGGGAGTCAAACAATTCACCCCTCCACTTT. It codes for CASSPRESNNSPLHF.

V and J are TRBV30 and TRBJ1-2, with TRBD1 as a possible D gene (5 bases). The germline CDR1 and CDR2 sequences are GTSNPN and SVGIG (reference sequence). CDR3 length: 12 residues. V shed 3 bases and J shed 3 bases, with 8 bases lying between them. CDR3 bases: TGTGCCTGGAGGGGGCGATACTATGGCTACACCTTC. This encodes CAWRGRYYGYTF.

This clonotype was detected many times. The V call is TRBV2, the J call TRBJ2-5; TRBD1 might be the D (6 bases). Germline CDR1 and CDR2: SNHLY and FYNNEI. The germline V and J ends were trimmed by 7 bases and 6 bases, with 18 bases remaining between them. CDR3 size: 14 residues. The CDR3 region has the DNA TGTGCCAGCACGTGGGCAGGGGCTGGTAAGACCCAGTACTTC. This codes for CASTWAGAGKTQYF.

This clonotype appeared many times. The gene calls are TRBV7-8 and TRBJ1-1; D perhaps matches TRBD1 (5 bases). The V end lost 5 bases, the J end lost 2 bases, and 9 bases lay between the germline ends. The germline gives CDR1 SGHVS, CDR2 FQNEAQ. The CDR3 covers 13 residues. In DNA form, the CDR3 reads TGTGCCAGCAGCGTGGACATCAACACTGAAGCTTTCTTT. It encodes CASSVDINTEAFF. The full variable domain, in which reference TRBV7-8 and TRBJ1-1 provide the parts outside the CDR3, is GAGVSQSPRYKVAKRGQDVALRCDPISGHVSLFWYQQALGQGPEFLTYFQNEAQLDKSGLPSDRFFAERPEGSVSTLKIQRTQQEDSAVYLCASSVDINTEAFFGQGTRLTVV.

This clonotype was recorded at least ten times. The chain couples TRBV28 to TRBJ2-3, with TRBD1 as a possible D gene (6 bases). The CDR3 has 16 residues. Germline V CDR1 and CDR2: MDHEN, SYDVKM. V was trimmed by 4 bases and J by 2 bases, leaving 16 bases between them. Here the CDR3 DNA reads TGTGCCAGCAGTTCCTACAGGGACCTTCCCACAGATACGCAGTATTTT. This codes for CASSSYRDLPTDTQYF. The whole variable domain, remainder taken from reference TRBV28 and TRBJ2-3, is DVKVTQSSRYLVKRTGEKVFLECVQDMDHENMFWYRQDPGLGLRLIYFSYDVKMKEKGDIPEGYSVSREKKERFSLILESASTNQTSMYLCASSSYRDLPTDTQYFGPGTRLTVL.

This clonotype was counted many times. This chain connects TRBV5-1 to TRBJ2-2, with 13 nucleotides matching TRBD2. Losses at the gene ends were 5 bases for V and 0 bases for J; bases not matched to a gene: 10. Germline V gives CDR1 SGHRS, CDR2 YFSETQ. This CDR3 has 19 amino acids. The CDR3 bases are TGCGCCAGCAGGAAAAGGACTAGCGGGGGCCTCGCGAACACCGGGGAGCTGTTTTTT. Translation: CASRKRTSGGLANTGELFF.

Many counts were recorded for this clonotype. The CDR3 loop is CASSYAATNEKLFF. In DNA form, the CDR3 reads TGTGCCAGCAGCTATGCCGCAACTAATGAAAAACTGTTTTTT. The genes are TRBV7-2 and TRBJ1-4; D unclear. The CDR3 is made up of 14 amino acids. From germline, CDR1 is SGHTA and CDR2 FQGNSA. V lost 4 bases to trimming and J lost 0 bases, with 6 bases between them.

The chain links TRBV7-3 to TRBJ2-2; 9 bases map to TRBD1. V trimming: 5 bases; J trimming: 6 bases; junction bases outside the gene matches: 10. Looked up from germline, CDR1 is SGHTA and CDR2 is FQGTGA. The CDR3 consists of 16 residues. CDR3 bases: TGTGCCAGCAGCAGAGAGGACAGGGGAATCTCCGGGGAGCTGTTTTTT. Translating gives CASSREDRGISGELFF.

This clonotype was observed many times. The chain combines TRBV5-6 with TRBJ1-2; D call uncertain. The CDR3 totals 11 residues. The germline CDR1 and CDR2 sequences are SGHDT and YYEEEE. Between the trimmed V and J ends, which lost 4 bases and 8 bases, there was a span of 9 bases. DNA for the CDR3: TGTGCCAGCAGCCGCTCGGGAGGCTACACCTTC. This sequence encodes CASSRSGGYTF.

This clonotype was detected only a few times. J is TRBJ2-7 and V is TRBV9; D tentatively fits TRBD1 or TRBD2 (5 bases each). Trimming shortened V by 0 bases and J by 0 bases, and 10 bases separated the two germline ends. This CDR3 region has 15 residues. Germline assignment: CDR1 SGDLS and CDR2 YYNGEE. CDR3 amino acids: CASSVGGSYSYEQYF. The CDR3, as DNA: TGTGCCAGCAGCGTAGGGGGGTCCTACTCCTACGAGCAGTACTTC.